These 11 T cell receptor beta chains share one sample of origin, sequenced in a study of CD8+CD57+ T cells in acquired aplastic anemia. Genomic DNA acted as the template from which TCR beta VDJ combination and CDR3 sequence profiling were carried out. TCRdb reprocessed the reads with MiXCR, giving one entry per CDR3 protein. The sample contains a few hundred thousand distinct CDR3 sequences, 65% to 80% of which appear only once. The sequencing sample was made of sorted CD4+, CD8+, or CD8+CD57+ T cells (not recorded which) from PBMCs. Receptors were obtained from a human donor in good health, serving as a control.

The chain carries TRBV7-2 and TRBJ1-2, with D possibly matching TRBD1 (6 bases). Germline CDR1 SGHTA, CDR2 FQGNSA. The CDR3 consists of 13 residues. Trimming left V 5 bases short and J 4 bases short, with 11 bases between. The CDR3 DNA reads as TGTGCCAGCAGCCAACAGGGTCTCTATGGCTACACCTTC. Its protein is CASSQQGLYGYTF.

In this sample, this clonotype turned up a few times. The chain has TRBV20-1 and TRBJ2-2; 11 bases match TRBD2. CDR3 length: 19 residues. Germline values: CDR1 DFQATT, CDR2 SNEGSKA (reference sequence). Unmatched junction bases numbered 16, after V lost 3 bases and J lost 4 bases. Written as DNA, the CDR3 is TGCAGTGCTAGGGGGGATGGTAGCGGGGGGGCCCCGGGCACCGGGGAGCTGTTTTTT. Translating gives CSARGDGSGGAPGTGELFF.

In this sample, this clonotype turned up many times. The V call is TRBV19, the J call TRBJ1-5, with D maybe TRBD1 (6 bases). Germline-derived CDR1 and CDR2 are LNHDA and SQIVND (reference sequence). The V and J ends lost 3 bases and 3 bases respectively, with 15 bases between them. The CDR3 has 16 amino acids. CDR3 sequence (DNA): TGTGCCAGTAGTATGGAATTCGGGGGGCCCAATCAGCCCCAGCATTTT. It yields the protein CASSMEFGGPNQPQHF.

This clonotype was counted once. V and J are TRBV20-1 and TRBJ1-6; D might be TRBD1 (5 bases). Germline CDR1 is DFQATT and CDR2 is SNEGSKA (reference sequence). The length of the CDR3 is 13 residues. The V end was cut by 8 bases, the J end by 13 bases, with 21 bases between. For the CDR3, the DNA is TGCAGTACTTGGGAGCAGGGAGTCTATCCCCTCCACTTT. This gives the protein CSTWEQGVYPLHF.

This clonotype came up many times. V is TRBV10-3 and J is TRBJ1-5; D possibly corresponds to TRBD1 (5 bases). The germline CDR1 and CDR2 sequences are ENHRY and SYGVKD. This CDR3 comprises 14 residues. The V end was cut by 4 bases, the J end by 4 bases, with 11 bases between. The CDR3 sequence: CAISGDRVNQPQHF. CDR3 DNA sequence: TGTGCCATCAGTGGGGACCGAGTAAATCAGCCCCAGCATTTT.

The rearrangement links TRBV6-5 to TRBJ1-2; D not resolved. The CDR3 totals 13 residues. In germline, CDR1 is MNHEY, CDR2 SVGAGI. Deletions cut 2 bases from V and 8 bases from J, with 12 bases between. CDR3 amino acids: CASSYRRQYGYTF. CDR3 sequence (DNA): TGTGCCAGCAGTTACCGCCGGCAGTACGGCTACACCTTC.

The table lists this clonotype with a few counts. This chain joins TRBV15 and TRBJ2-1, with TRBD1 identical over 7 bases. The V segment lost 10 bases and the J segment 12 bases; nucleotides outside the gene matches: 27. The CDR3 runs to 17 residues. Germline V CDR1 and CDR2: LNHNV, YYDKDF (reference sequence). CDR3 in amino acids: CAISESPTGTLTDTQFF. The CDR3 DNA follows: TGTGCCATCAGTGAGTCACCGACAGGGACACTCACAGATACGCAGTTCTTC.

In its sample, this clonotype was seen many times. The V gene is TRBV6-5, the J gene TRBJ1-2; a weak D match, TRBD1 (6 bases). The CDR3 covers 14 residues. Germline V gene data show CDR1 as MNHEY and CDR2 as SVGAGI. V was clipped by 0 bases and J by 8 bases, with 13 bases between them. The CDR3, as DNA: TGTGCCAGCAGTTACTCGCCACGGGGGCTCGGCTACACCTTC. It yields the protein CASSYSPRGLGYTF.

The J gene is TRBJ1-2, the V gene TRBV15, with 11 bases aligning to TRBD1. This CDR3 has 16 residues. CDR1 is LNHNV, CDR2 YYDKDF, per germline (reference sequence). Trimming cost V 3 bases and J 0 bases; bases outside gene matches: 3. The CDR3, as DNA: TGTGCCACCAGCAGGCCGGGACAGGGGGCTAACTATGGCTACACCTTC. Protein product: CATSRPGQGANYGYTF.

The rearrangement links TRBV9 to TRBJ2-1; a possible D gene is TRBD1 (5 bases). The CDR3 has 16 amino acids. Deletions cut 4 bases from V and 10 bases from J, with 24 bases between. Germline V gene sequence: CDR1 SGDLS, CDR2 YYNGEE. CDR3 DNA: TGTGCCAGCAGCTATGGGGCATTATTGAACACTGAAGAGCAGTTCTTC. Translating it yields CASSYGALLNTEEQFF.

The gene calls are TRBV20-1 and TRBJ2-1; D remains ambiguous. This CDR3 has 14 residues. Trimming removed 1 base from V and 7 bases from J, with 14 bases in between. Germline CDR1 DFQATT, CDR2 SNEGSKA (reference sequence). CDR3 bases: TGCAGTGCTAGAGTCGCTAGTCGAACGAATGAGCAGTTCTTC. Translation: CSARVASRTNEQFF.